The present TCR beta chain was sequenced within a study of control samples from healthy donors and cancer patients. The sample holds one count of this clone. The ends were cut back, 3 bases at V and 1 base at J, with 8 bases in the middle. This CDR3 region has 15 residues. Germline values: CDR1 KGHDR, CDR2 SFDVKD. Sequenced by immunoSEQ multiplex PCR; TCRdb stores in-frame clones only, minus some. The data contain around 94,000 clones, 90% to 95% of them seen just once; the ten biggest clones take up about 2.5%. The receptor was derived from a woman aged 18-30 years in good health. The chain joins TRBV24-1 to TRBJ2-2; no definite D call. Sequencing used blood. CDR3 bases: TGTGCCACCAGTGATAGGACGTTGAACACCGGGGAGCTGTTTTTT. Translating it yields CATSDRTLNTGELFF.